The 30 T cell receptor beta chains presented below share a single source sample, sequenced in a study of glioma-infiltrating T cells. TCR alpha and beta CDR3 regions were amplified from RNA using iRepertoire nested multiplex PCR. TCRdb processed the multiplex PCR reads anew with MiXCR; each CDR3 protein has one entry. The sample contains under 200,000 distinct CDR3 sequences, about 46% of which appear only once. Material for sequencing was glioma tissue, nonneoplastic brain tissue, or PBMCs (not recorded which). The origin of the receptors is a human donor with low-grade glioma or glioblastoma, undergoing nonglioma brain surgery, or in good health (not recorded which).

This clonotype was seen more than once but under ten times. V and J are TRBV7-9 and TRBJ2-7; no clear D gene. Germline V gives CDR1 SEHNR, CDR2 FQNEAQ (reference sequence). CDR3 size: 15 residues. Trimming pared 5 bases from V and 0 bases from J, leaving 14 bases between. CDR3 sequence (DNA): TGTGCCAGCAGCCCGGCGCTCATAAGCTCCTACGAGCAGTACTTC. It translates to CASSPALISSYEQYF.

The chain has TRBV30 and TRBJ1-1; D unclear. The germline gives CDR1 GTSNPN, CDR2 SVGIG (reference sequence). This CDR3 has 13 amino acids. With 2 bases removed from V and 1 base from J, the gap between germline ends came to 8 bases. The CDR3 DNA is TGTGCCTGGAGTCTTAATCCGAACACTGAAGCTTTCTTT. This codes for CAWSLNPNTEAFF.

With respect to this clonotype: One end of the junction does not line up with germline, which may come from a read error. The chain is built from TRBV15 and TRBJ1-1, with no clear D. Germline V CDR1 and CDR2: LNHNV, YYDKDF (reference sequence). The CDR3 spans 14 residues. DNA for the CDR3: TGTGCCAACAGCAGAGATTCAGCAGTCACTGAAGCTTTATTT. Residues: CANSRDSAVTEALF.

This chain joins TRBV6-2 or TRBV6-3 and TRBJ2-7; D possibly corresponds to TRBD2 (6 bases). CDR1 is MNHEY, CDR2 SVGEGT, per germline. The CDR3 length is 14 residues. The V gene lost 6 bases and the J gene lost 3 bases, with 15 bases spanning the gap. The DNA for the CDR3 is TGTGCCAGCAGCCCGAAAGGGAGGAACTACGAGCAGTACTTC. Protein product: CASSPKGRNYEQYF.

Of note for this clonotype: A read error is possible here, since a much larger clone lies one base away. The CDR3 is CASSQDRNEQFF. Written as DNA, the CDR3 is TGTGCCAGCAGCCAAGACAGAAATGAGCAGTTCTTC. The rearrangement joins TRBV14 to TRBJ2-1; D remains unclear. The germline V and J ends were trimmed by 0 bases and 7 bases, with 4 bases remaining between them. The germline V gene encodes CDR1 SGHDN and CDR2 FVKESK. The CDR3 extends over 12 amino acids. Looking up the rest from reference TRBV14 and TRBJ2-1 gives the full variable domain: EAGVTQFPSHSVIEKGQTVTLRCDPISGHDNLYWYRRVMGKEIKFLLHFVKESKQDESGMPNNRFLAERTGGTYSTLKVQPAELEDSGVYFCASSQDRNEQFFGPGTRLTVL.

The V gene is TRBV5-1, the J gene TRBJ2-7; 11 bases align to TRBD2. Per the germline V gene, CDR1 is SGHRS and CDR2 is YFSETQ. Losses at the gene ends were 4 bases for V and 4 bases for J; bases not matched to a gene: 4. CDR3 length: 14 amino acids. The CDR3: CASSDTSGSYEQYF. The CDR3 bases are TGCGCCAGCAGCGACACTAGCGGGAGTTACGAGCAGTACTTC.

For this clonotype: Possible read error: a much larger clone is one base away. The chain recombines TRBV7-2 with TRBJ2-3; perhaps TRBD2 as D (6 bases). Germline V lookup: CDR1 SGHTA, CDR2 FQGNSA. This CDR3 is built from 14 residues. The DNA of the CDR3 is TGTGCCAGCAGCTTACGGGAGTACTCAGATACGGAGTATTTT. This codes for CASSLREYSDTEYF.

A single count supports this clonotype. A much larger clone differs by one base, so this may be a read error. The chain links TRBV19 to TRBJ2-1; TRBD1 matches at 10 bases. The CDR3 runs to 15 residues. Germline CDR1 reads LNHDA; CDR2 reads SQIVND (reference sequence). The junction had 11 bases not matched to a gene; V was cut back by 6 bases and J by 9 bases. This CDR3 is CASRTVTGGLGEQFF. The DNA for the CDR3 is TGTGCCAGTAGGACCGTGACAGGGGGCTTAGGTGAGCAGTTCTTC.

In the case of this clonotype: A much larger clone differs by one base, so this may be a read error. The chain couples TRBV4-2 to TRBJ2-1, with 7 bases matching TRBD1. The germline V gene has CDR1 LGHNA and CDR2 YNFKEQ. The CDR3 runs 18 residues. The CDR3 region is CASSQDSPGQHKVNEQLF. DNA for the CDR3: TGTGCCAGCAGCCAAGATAGCCCGGGACAGCATAAAGTGAATGAGCAGCTCTTC.

This clonotype appeared many times. The V and J genes are TRBV18 and TRBJ1-1; D remains unclear. This CDR3 region has 14 residues. The germline V gene has CDR1 KGHSH and CDR2 LQKENI. V shed 3 bases and J shed 3 bases, with 11 bases lying between them. The CDR3 DNA reads as TGTGCCAGCTCACCGAGCCAGACCTACACTGAAGCTTTCTTT. Amino acid sequence: CASSPSQTYTEAFF. The full variable domain, rest sourced from reference TRBV18 and TRBJ1-1, is NAGVMQNPRHLVRRRGQEARLRCSPMKGHSHVYWYRQLPEEGLKFMVYLQKENIIDESGMPKERFSAEFPKEGPSILRIQQVVRGDSAAYFCASSPSQTYTEAFFGQGTRLTVV.

This clonotype was seen ten or more times. J is TRBJ1-6 and V is TRBV7-8; maybe TRBD1 (6 bases). The CDR3 length is 15 residues. V lost 1 base, J lost 9 bases, and 13 bases lay in between. Germline V lookup: CDR1 SGHVS, CDR2 FQNEAQ. The CDR3 nucleotides are TGTGCCAGCAGCTTAGACCCAGGGGCACGTTCACCCCTCCACTTT. Amino acids: CASSLDPGARSPLHF.

The chain is built from TRBV20-1 and TRBJ2-7, with 8 bases aligning to TRBD1. V lost 6 bases, J lost 4 bases, and 8 bases stayed unmatched. This CDR3 contains 13 residues. Per the germline V gene, CDR1 is DFQATT and CDR2 is SNEGSKA (reference sequence). The CDR3 sequence is CSALGQVVYEQYF. In nucleotides, the CDR3 is TGCAGTGCCCTGGGACAGGTTGTATACGAGCAGTACTTC.

This clonotype has ten or more counts. J is TRBJ2-1 and V is TRBV11-1; D is undetermined. CDR3 length: 13 residues. V lost 3 bases, J lost 8 bases, and 11 bases lay in between. CDR1 and CDR2 from the germline V gene are SGHAT and FQDESV (reference sequence). CDR3 sequence reads: CASSFESRDEQFF. For the CDR3, the DNA is TGTGCCAGCAGCTTTGAGTCCCGCGATGAGCAGTTCTTC.

This clonotype came up many times. The chain couples TRBV7-8 to TRBJ1-1; possibly TRBD1 for D (5 bases). V was clipped by 6 bases and J by 4 bases, with 21 bases between them. This CDR3 spans 16 amino acids. Per germline, CDR1 SGHVS and CDR2 FQNEAQ. The chain's CDR3 is CASRGGREAASTEAFF. In DNA form, the CDR3 reads TGTGCCAGCAGGGGTGGCAGGGAGGCCGCGAGCACTGAAGCTTTCTTT.

This clonotype was recorded a few times. This may be a read error, as it is one base from a much larger clone. The chain links TRBV20-1 to TRBJ1-5; no firm D call. The CDR3 runs 13 residues. Deletions cut 3 bases from V and 5 bases from J, with 11 bases between. Per germline, CDR1 DFQATT and CDR2 SNEGSKA (reference sequence). DNA for the CDR3: TGCAGTGCTAGTTCGAGGGTCGATCAGCCCCAGCATTTT. This encodes CSASSRVDQPQHF.

This chain links TRBV7-2 with TRBJ2-1, with 13 bases matching TRBD2. Germline CDR1 SGHTA, CDR2 FQGNSA. The CDR3 consists of 17 residues. The J segment lost 0 bases and the V segment lost 1 base, leaving 0 bases of the junction unmatched. Here the CDR3 DNA reads TGTGCCAGCAGCTTAGGGACTAGCGGGAGCTCCTACAATGAGCAGTTCTTC. Protein: CASSLGTSGSSYNEQFF.

This clonotype has only a few counts. This chain connects TRBV5-1 to TRBJ2-3; D not resolved. The germline V gene encodes CDR1 SGHRS and CDR2 YFSETQ. There are 16 residues in the CDR3. Between the trimmed V and J ends, which lost 0 bases and 2 bases, there was a span of 13 bases. In nucleotides, the CDR3 is TGCGCCAGCAGCTTGGTGGTTAGCAGATTCACAGATACGCAGTATTTT. It is translated as CASSLVVSRFTDTQYF.

This clonotype was observed many times. V is TRBV2 and J is TRBJ2-1; perhaps TRBD2 as D (6 bases). The V gene lost 7 bases and the J gene lost 9 bases, with 13 bases spanning the gap. The CDR3 has 12 residues. Germline V gene sequence: CDR1 SNHLY, CDR2 FYNNEI. CDR3 region: CASIGLSPEQFF. CDR3 sequence (DNA): TGTGCCAGCATTGGACTATCGCCTGAGCAGTTCTTC.

About this clonotype itself: A much larger clone lies one base from this, so it may be a read error. The V and J genes are TRBV20-1 and TRBJ2-2, with 7 bases fitting TRBD2. V was pared by 2 bases and J by 6 bases, with 6 bases of the junction left unmatched. Germline CDR1 is DFQATT and CDR2 is SNEGSKA (reference sequence). The CDR3 spans 14 residues. The CDR3 here is CSARSEGGPGELFF. The CDR3 region has the DNA TGCAGTGCTAGAAGTGAGGGAGGGCCCGGGGAGCTGTTTTTT.

On this clonotype: A much larger clone sits a single nucleotide away, making a read error possible. V usage is TRBV10-3 and J usage is TRBJ1-1; D might be TRBD1 (5 bases). This CDR3 comprises 12 residues. Trimming cost V 9 bases and J 7 bases, with 15 bases left between them. Germline lookup yields CDR1 ENHRY and CDR2 SYGVKD. The CDR3 region is CAMGRQRIEAFF. The CDR3 DNA follows: TGTGCCATGGGGCGACAGCGAATTGAAGCTTTCTTT.

This clonotype appeared many times. The gene calls are TRBV28 and TRBJ1-4; tentative D call: TRBD1 (6 bases). The germline CDR1 and CDR2 sequences are MDHEN and SYDVKM. This CDR3 has 15 residues. The V end was cut by 3 bases, the J end by 4 bases, with 12 bases between. The CDR3 DNA follows: TGTGCCAGCAGTTTCGGCAGGGGCCGTAATGAAAAACTGTTTTTT. Protein: CASSFGRGRNEKLFF.

This clonotype occurred many times. The chain couples TRBV2 to TRBJ2-3; 8 bases align to TRBD2. V lost 6 bases, J lost 11 bases, and 10 bases stayed unmatched. This CDR3 spans 13 amino acids. Looked up from germline, CDR1 is SNHLY and CDR2 is FYNNEI. The CDR3: CASSERGIVGQYF. DNA for the CDR3: TGTGCCAGCAGCGAGCGGGGGATCGTTGGGCAGTATTTT.

About this clonotype: A much larger clone differs from this one at a single base, so this may be a read error. This chain links TRBV3-1 with TRBJ2-1; D is uncertain. Germline CDR1 reads LGHDT; CDR2 reads YNNKEL (reference sequence). The germline V and J ends were trimmed by 4 bases and 10 bases, with 11 bases remaining between them. CDR3 size: 12 residues. The CDR3 region is CASSLSIREQFF. CDR3 in DNA: TGTGCCAGCAGCCTGTCAATCAGGGAGCAGTTCTTC.

This clonotype was counted at least ten times. V usage is TRBV20-1 and J usage is TRBJ2-7, with D possibly matching TRBD1 (6 bases). From germline, CDR1 is DFQATT and CDR2 SNEGSKA (reference sequence). The CDR3 consists of 11 residues. Trimming pared 6 bases from V and 6 bases from J, leaving 12 bases between. The CDR3 DNA is TGCAGTGCAAAGACAGGTCTCGAGCAGTACTTC. It translates to CSAKTGLEQYF.

This clonotype showed up many times. CDR3 residues: CASSLRGVGDQETQYF. CDR3 sequence (DNA): TGTGCCAGCAGCTTAAGAGGTGTTGGAGACCAAGAGACCCAGTACTTC. The gene calls are TRBV7-2 and TRBJ2-5; no firm D call. Germline V CDR1 and CDR2: SGHTA, FQGNSA. CDR3 length: 16 residues. The V end lost 2 bases, the J end lost 0 bases, and 13 bases lay between the germline ends.

In regard to this clonotype: A much larger clone sits a single nucleotide away, making a read error possible. The rearrangement links TRBV19 to TRBJ1-1; perhaps TRBD1 as D (5 bases). The germline V gene encodes CDR1 LNHDA and CDR2 SQIVND (reference sequence). Trimming shortened V by 10 bases and J by 5 bases, and 17 bases separated the two germline ends. The CDR3 contains 13 residues. CDR3 sequence reads: CAISAGLGTEAFF. As DNA, the CDR3 is TGTGCCATTAGCGCAGGGCTTGGGACTGAAGCTTTCTTT.

This clonotype was recorded many times. The chain joins TRBV6-1 to TRBJ2-1, with D tentatively TRBD2 (5 bases). Trimming took off 4 bases at V and 0 bases at J, with 7 bases between the two ends. This CDR3 comprises 14 residues. Germline-derived CDR1 and CDR2 are MNHNS and SASEGT. In nucleotides, the CDR3 is TGTGCCAGCAGTGTTGGGAGCTCCTACAATGAGCAGTTCTTC. Protein sequence: CASSVGSSYNEQFF.

This clonotype has at least ten counts. The DNA of the CDR3 is TGTGCCAGCAGGATCCGCCCAGGGGTCTATGGCTACACCTTC. Translation gives CASRIRPGVYGYTF. The V call is TRBV28, the J call TRBJ1-2, with D possibly being TRBD1 (6 bases). CDR3 length: 14 residues. Germline V gives CDR1 MDHEN, CDR2 SYDVKM. V dropped 6 bases and J dropped 4 bases, with 15 bases sitting between them.

This clonotype was recorded many times. The genes are TRBV6-1 and TRBJ2-1; a possible D gene is TRBD2 (6 bases). The CDR3 totals 16 residues. Germline V gene data show CDR1 as MNHNS and CDR2 as SASEGT. The ends were cut back, 2 bases at V and 7 bases at J, with 18 bases in the middle. The CDR3 coding sequence is TGTGCCAGCAGTGAACACAGGCTACTGAGCGGGAATGAGCAGTTCTTC. Encoded protein: CASSEHRLLSGNEQFF.

Note on this clonotype: Since a much larger clone is just one base distant, this may be a read error. CDR3 protein: CASSNRLPSEASF. The CDR3 DNA follows: TGTGCCAGTAGTAATCGACTCCCGTCTGAAGCTTCCTTT. The chain carries TRBV19 and TRBJ1-1; D unresolved. Germline V gene sequence: CDR1 LNHDA, CDR2 SQIVND (reference sequence). The CDR3 is made up of 13 amino acids.